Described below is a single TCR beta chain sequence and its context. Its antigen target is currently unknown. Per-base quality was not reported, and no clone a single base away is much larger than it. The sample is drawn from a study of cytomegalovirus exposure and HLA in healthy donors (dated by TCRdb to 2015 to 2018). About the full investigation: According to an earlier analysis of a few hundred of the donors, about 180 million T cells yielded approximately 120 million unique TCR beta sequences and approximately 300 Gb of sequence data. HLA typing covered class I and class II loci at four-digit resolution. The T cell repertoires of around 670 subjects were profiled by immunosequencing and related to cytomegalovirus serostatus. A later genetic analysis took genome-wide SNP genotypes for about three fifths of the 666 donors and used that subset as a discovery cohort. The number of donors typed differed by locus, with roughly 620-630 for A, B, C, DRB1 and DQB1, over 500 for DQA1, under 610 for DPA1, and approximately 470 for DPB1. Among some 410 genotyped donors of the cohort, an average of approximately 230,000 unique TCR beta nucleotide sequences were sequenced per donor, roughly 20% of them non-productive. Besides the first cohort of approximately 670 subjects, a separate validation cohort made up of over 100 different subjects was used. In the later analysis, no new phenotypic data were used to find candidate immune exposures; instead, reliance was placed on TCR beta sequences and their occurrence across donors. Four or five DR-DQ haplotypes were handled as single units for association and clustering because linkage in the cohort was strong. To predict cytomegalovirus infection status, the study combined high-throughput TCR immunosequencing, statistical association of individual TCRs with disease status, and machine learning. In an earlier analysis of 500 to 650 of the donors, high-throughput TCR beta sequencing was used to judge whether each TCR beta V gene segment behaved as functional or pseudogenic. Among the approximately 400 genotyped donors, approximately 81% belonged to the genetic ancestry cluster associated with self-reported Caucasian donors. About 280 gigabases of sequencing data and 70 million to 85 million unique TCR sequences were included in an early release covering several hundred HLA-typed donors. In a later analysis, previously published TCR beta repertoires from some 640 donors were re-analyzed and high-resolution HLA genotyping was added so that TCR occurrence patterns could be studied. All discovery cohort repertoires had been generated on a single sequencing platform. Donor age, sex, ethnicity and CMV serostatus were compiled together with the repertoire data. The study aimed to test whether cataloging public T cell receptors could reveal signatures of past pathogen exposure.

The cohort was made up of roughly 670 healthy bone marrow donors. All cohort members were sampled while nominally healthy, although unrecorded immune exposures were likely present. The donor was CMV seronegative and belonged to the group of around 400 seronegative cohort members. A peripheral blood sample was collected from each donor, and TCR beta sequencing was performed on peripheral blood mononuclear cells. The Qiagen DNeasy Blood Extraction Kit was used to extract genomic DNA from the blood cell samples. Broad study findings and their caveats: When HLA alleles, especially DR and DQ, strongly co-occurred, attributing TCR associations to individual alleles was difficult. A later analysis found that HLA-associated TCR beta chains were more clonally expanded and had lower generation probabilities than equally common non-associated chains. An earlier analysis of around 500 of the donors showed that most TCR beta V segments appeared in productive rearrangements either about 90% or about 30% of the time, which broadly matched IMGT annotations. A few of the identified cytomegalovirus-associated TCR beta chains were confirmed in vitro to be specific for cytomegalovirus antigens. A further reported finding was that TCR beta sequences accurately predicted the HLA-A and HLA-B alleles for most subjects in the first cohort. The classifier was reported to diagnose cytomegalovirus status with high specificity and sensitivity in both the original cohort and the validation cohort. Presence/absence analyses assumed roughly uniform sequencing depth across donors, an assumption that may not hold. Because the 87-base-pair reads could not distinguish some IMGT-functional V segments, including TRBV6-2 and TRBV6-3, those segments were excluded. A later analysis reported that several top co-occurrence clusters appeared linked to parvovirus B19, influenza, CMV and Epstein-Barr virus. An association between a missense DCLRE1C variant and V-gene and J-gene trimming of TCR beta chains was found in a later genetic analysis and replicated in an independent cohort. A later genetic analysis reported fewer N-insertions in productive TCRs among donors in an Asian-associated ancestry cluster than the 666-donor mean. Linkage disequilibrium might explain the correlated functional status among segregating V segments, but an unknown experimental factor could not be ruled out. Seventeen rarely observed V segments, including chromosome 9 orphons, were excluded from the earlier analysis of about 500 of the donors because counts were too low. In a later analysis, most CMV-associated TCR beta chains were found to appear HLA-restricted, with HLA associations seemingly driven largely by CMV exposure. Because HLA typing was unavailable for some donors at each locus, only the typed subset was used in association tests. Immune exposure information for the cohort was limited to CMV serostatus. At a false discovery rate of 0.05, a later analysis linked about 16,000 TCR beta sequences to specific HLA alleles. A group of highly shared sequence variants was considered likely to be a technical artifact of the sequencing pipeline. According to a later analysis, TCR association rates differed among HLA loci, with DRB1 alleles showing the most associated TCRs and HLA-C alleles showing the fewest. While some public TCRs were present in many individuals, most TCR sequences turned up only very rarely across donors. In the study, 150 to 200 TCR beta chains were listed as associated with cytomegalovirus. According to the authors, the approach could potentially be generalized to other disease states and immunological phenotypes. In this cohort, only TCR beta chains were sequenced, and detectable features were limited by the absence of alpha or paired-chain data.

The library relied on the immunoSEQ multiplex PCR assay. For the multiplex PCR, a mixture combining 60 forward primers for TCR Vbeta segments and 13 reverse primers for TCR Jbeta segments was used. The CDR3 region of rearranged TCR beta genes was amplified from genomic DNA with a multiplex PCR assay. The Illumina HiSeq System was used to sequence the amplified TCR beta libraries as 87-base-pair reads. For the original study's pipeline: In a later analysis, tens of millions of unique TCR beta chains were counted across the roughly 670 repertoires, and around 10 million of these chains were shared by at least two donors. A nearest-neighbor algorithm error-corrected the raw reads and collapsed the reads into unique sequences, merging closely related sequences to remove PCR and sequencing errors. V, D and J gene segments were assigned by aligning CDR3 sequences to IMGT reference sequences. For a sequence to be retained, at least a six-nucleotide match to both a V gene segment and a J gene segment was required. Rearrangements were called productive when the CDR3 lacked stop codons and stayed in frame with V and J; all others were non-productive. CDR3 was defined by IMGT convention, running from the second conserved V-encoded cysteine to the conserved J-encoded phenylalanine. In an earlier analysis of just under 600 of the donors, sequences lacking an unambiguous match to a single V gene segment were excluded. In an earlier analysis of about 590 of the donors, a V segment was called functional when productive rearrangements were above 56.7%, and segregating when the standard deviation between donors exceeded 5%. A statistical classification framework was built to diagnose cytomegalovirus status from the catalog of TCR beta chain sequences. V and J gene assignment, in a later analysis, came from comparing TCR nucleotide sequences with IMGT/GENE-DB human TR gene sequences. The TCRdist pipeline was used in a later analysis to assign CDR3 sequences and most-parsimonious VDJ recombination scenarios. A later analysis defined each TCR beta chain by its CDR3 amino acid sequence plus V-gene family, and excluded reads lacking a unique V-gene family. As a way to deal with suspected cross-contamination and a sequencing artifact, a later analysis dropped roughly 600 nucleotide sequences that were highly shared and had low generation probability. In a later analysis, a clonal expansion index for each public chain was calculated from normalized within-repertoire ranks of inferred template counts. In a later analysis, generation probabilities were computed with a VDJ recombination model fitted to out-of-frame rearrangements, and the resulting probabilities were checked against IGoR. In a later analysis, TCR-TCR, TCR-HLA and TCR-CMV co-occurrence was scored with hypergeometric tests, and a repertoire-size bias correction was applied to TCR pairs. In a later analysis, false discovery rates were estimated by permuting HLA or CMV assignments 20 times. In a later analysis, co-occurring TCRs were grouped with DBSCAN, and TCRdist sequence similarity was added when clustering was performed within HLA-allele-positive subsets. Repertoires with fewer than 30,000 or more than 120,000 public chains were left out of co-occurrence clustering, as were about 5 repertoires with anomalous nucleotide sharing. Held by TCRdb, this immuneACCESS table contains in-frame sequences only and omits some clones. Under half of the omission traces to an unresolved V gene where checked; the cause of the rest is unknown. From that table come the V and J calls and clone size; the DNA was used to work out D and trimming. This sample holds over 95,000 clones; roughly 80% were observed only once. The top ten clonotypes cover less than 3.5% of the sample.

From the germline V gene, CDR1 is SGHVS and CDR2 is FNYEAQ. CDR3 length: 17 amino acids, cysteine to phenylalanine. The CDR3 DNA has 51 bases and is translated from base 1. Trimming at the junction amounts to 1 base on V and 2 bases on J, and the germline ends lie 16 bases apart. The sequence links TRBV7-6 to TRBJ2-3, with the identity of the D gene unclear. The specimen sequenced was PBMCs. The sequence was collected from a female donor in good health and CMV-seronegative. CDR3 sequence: CASSLGVLASFTDTQYF. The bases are TGTGCCAGCAGCTTAGGGGTTTTAGCTTCTTTCACAGATACGCAGTATTTT.